This T cell receptor (beta chain) was identified during a study of cytomegalovirus exposure and HLA in healthy donors. Whole-study results and caveats: Specificity of a few CMV-associated chains for CMV antigens was verified in vitro.

This PCR relied on a set of 60 Vbeta primers and 13 Jbeta primers. Sequencing used immunoSEQ multiplex PCR; TCRdb keeps in-frame clones, though not all of them. The repertoire has 190,000 or so clones, 80% of them found once; the top ten carry roughly 0.65%. Comment on this clone: Its antigen remains unknown.

Germline CDR1 reads SGHVS; CDR2 reads FQNEAQ. There are 18 residues in the CDR3. V shed 5 bases, J shed 3 bases, and the junction held 15 bases outside the gene matches. This chain links TRBV7-8 with TRBJ2-5; 10 bases are a match to TRBD1. The source is a boy aged 5-17 years in good health and CMV-seronegative. Sample: PBMCs. In DNA, the CDR3 is TGTGCCAGCAGCCCCTCAGTTGGAAGGGACAGGGGAAAAGAGACCCAGTACTTC. Its translation: CASSPSVGRDRGKETQYF. Full variable domain (missing parts from reference TRBV7-8 and TRBJ2-5): GAGVSQSPRYKVAKRGQDVALRCDPISGHVSLFWYQQALGQGPEFLTYFQNEAQLDKSGLPSDRFFAERPEGSVSTLKIQRTQQEDSAVYLCASSPSVGRDRGKETQYFGPGTRLLVL.